Sequencing of this TCR beta chain was carried out in a study of a mutant IDH1 vaccine in newly diagnosed glioma. Overall study: Vaccination followed radiotherapy alone by 4-6 weeks, or accompanied temozolomide cycles.

Time point defined: week 11, during vaccination. Every vaccination contained 300 ug of the mutant IDH1 20-mer peptide and was paired with topical imiquimod. On this clone: The antigen is undetermined.

V was shortened by 4 bases and J by 4 bases, with 14 bases between the two germline ends. CDR1 SGHDT and CDR2 YYEEEE come from the germline V gene. This CDR3 has 14 residues. Method: immunoSEQ multiplex PCR; TCRdb's copy keeps in-frame clones and lacks some. The sample lists some 54,000 clones, roughly nine tenths seen once, with around 2.5% in the top ten. V usage is TRBV5-6 and J usage is TRBJ2-5, with D perhaps TRBD1 or TRBD2 (5 bases each). This TCR derives from a man aged 50 or older with glioma. The source material was PBMCs, sampled from a glioma patient whose treatment included an IDH1 peptide vaccine. CDR3 nucleotide sequence: TGTGCCAGCAGCCCCCGGGGCATTGCAGAGACCCAGTACTTC. As protein: CASSPRGIAETQYF.